These 25 T cell receptor beta chains came from one sample sequenced in a study of blood T cell repertoires in COVID-19. Some clones are missing from TCRdb's copy, which holds only in-frame ones; the method was immunoSEQ multiplex PCR. Of around 320,000 clones detected, roughly 87% appear once; the ten largest clones hold approximately 2.4%. The specimen sequenced was peripheral blood. The receptors stem from a man aged 18 to 30 with active or convalescent COVID-19.

The rearrangement uses TRBV10-2 and TRBJ2-1; 7 bases are a match to TRBD1. The CDR3 consists of 14 residues. Trimming removed 8 bases from V and 4 bases from J; junction bases left unmatched: 8. The germline CDR1 and CDR2 sequences are WSHSY and SAAADI. CDR3 residues: CASGNRGDYNEQFF. Written as DNA, the CDR3 is TGCGCCAGCGGAAACAGGGGTGATTACAATGAGCAGTTCTTC.

The rearrangement joins TRBV19 to TRBJ1-2, with D possibly TRBD1 on 5 matching bases. The CDR3 loop spans 14 amino acids. V was shortened by 3 bases and J by 2 bases, with 10 bases between the two germline ends. Germline V gene data show CDR1 as LNHDA and CDR2 as SQIVND (reference sequence). The CDR3 region has the DNA TGTGCCAGTAGTATCCGGGGGATAAACTATGGCTACACCTTC. This gives the protein CASSIRGINYGYTF.

This sequence joins TRBV6-5 and TRBJ2-5; 8 nucleotides align to TRBD1. There are 13 residues in the CDR3. Germline CDR1 and CDR2: MNHEY and SVGAGI. Unmatched junction bases numbered 7, after V lost 6 bases and J lost 7 bases. For the CDR3, the DNA is TGTGCCAGCAGGACAATCGGGACAGGGACCCAGTACTTC. Amino acid sequence: CASRTIGTGTQYF.

The chain combines TRBV14 with TRBJ2-7; possible D gene TRBD2, 5 bases. Between the trimmed V and J ends, which lost 3 bases and 6 bases, there was a span of 12 bases. The V gene's germline CDR1 is SGHDN and CDR2 FVKESK. The CDR3 extends over 13 amino acids. The CDR3 nucleotides read TGTGCCAGCAGCCATCGGGGTATGGGCGAGCAGTACTTC. This codes for CASSHRGMGEQYF.

This rearrangement joins TRBV6-2 or TRBV6-3 to TRBJ2-7; 7 bases are shared with TRBD1. Germline V lookup: CDR1 MNHEY, CDR2 SVGEGT. J gave up 0 bases and V 4 bases, and 3 bases lay outside the gene matches. The CDR3 contains 14 residues. The CDR3 reads CASSSTGSSYEQYF. DNA of the CDR3: TGTGCCAGCAGTTCGACAGGGAGCTCCTACGAGCAGTACTTC.

The chain has TRBV19 and TRBJ2-1; 9 bases align to TRBD2. Germline CDR1 reads LNHDA; CDR2 reads SQIVND (reference sequence). There are 16 residues in the CDR3. V gave up 7 bases and J gave up 9 bases; unmatched junction bases: 16. In DNA, the CDR3 is TGTGCCAGTATCGGGGGTAGCGGGGGCTTTAGAGGTGAGCAGTTCTTC. Translating it yields CASIGGSGGFRGEQFF. The whole variable domain, remainder taken from reference TRBV19 and TRBJ2-1, is DGGITQSPKYLFRKEGQNVTLSCEQNLNHDAMYWYRQDPGQGLRLIYYSQIVNDFQKGDIAEGYSVSREKKESFPLTVTSAQKNPTAFYLCASIGGSGGFRGEQFFGPGTRLTVL.

The V call is TRBV19, the J call TRBJ2-1, with 15 positions matching TRBD2. The CDR3 totals 19 residues. Germline V gene sequence: CDR1 LNHDA, CDR2 SQIVND (reference sequence). Trimming took 5 bases from V and 7 from J; bases not matched to a gene: 15. Here the CDR3 DNA reads TGTGCCAGTAGTGCGTACAGGGTCGGGACTAGCGGGAGGATGAATGAGCAGTTCTTC. Its protein product is CASSAYRVGTSGRMNEQFF.

The chain uses TRBV19 and TRBJ2-1, with D possibly TRBD2 on 6 matching bases. V lost 6 bases to trimming and J lost 1 base, with 7 bases between them. Germline CDR1 LNHDA, CDR2 SQIVND (reference sequence). The CDR3 extends over 13 amino acids. CDR3 sequence: CASRGTSYNEQFF. CDR3 DNA: TGTGCCAGTAGAGGGACTTCCTACAATGAGCAGTTCTTC.

This rearrangement joins TRBV2 to TRBJ2-2; 7 nucleotides agree with TRBD1. Trimming took 7 bases from V and 0 from J; bases not matched to a gene: 5. Germline V lookup: CDR1 SNHLY, CDR2 FYNNEI. There are 15 residues in the CDR3. CDR3 region: CASMVQGANTGELFF. The CDR3 DNA sequence: TGTGCCAGCATGGTTCAGGGGGCGAACACCGGGGAGCTGTTTTTT.

This chain connects TRBV6-2 or TRBV6-3 to TRBJ1-1, with D perhaps matching TRBD1 (6 bases). V lost 6 bases and J lost 2, with 16 bases in between. The CDR3 is 15 amino acids. Germline lookup yields CDR1 MNHEY and CDR2 SVGEGT. The CDR3 DNA is TGTGCCAGCAGCCACAGGGCAGGGATAAACACTGAAGCTTTCTTT. It codes for CASSHRAGINTEAFF.

The chain combines TRBV15 with TRBJ1-5, with D uncertain. The germline V gene encodes CDR1 LNHNV and CDR2 YYDKDF (reference sequence). The length of the CDR3 is 15 residues. Trimming left V 0 bases short and J 2 bases short, with 8 bases between. The CDR3 sequence: CATSRDEGGNQPQHF. The CDR3 bases are TGTGCCACCAGCAGAGATGAGGGTGGCAATCAGCCCCAGCATTTT.

The rearrangement uses TRBV9 and TRBJ1-2, with D maybe TRBD1 (5 bases). CDR3 length equals 14 residues. Trimming shortened V by 4 bases and J by 4 bases, and 14 bases separated the two germline ends. Germline lookup yields CDR1 SGDLS and CDR2 YYNGEE. CDR3 DNA: TGTGCCAGCAGCCCCAAGGGGCGGAGCTATGGCTACACCTTC. Translated: CASSPKGRSYGYTF.

V gene TRBV15 combines with J gene TRBJ1-5; D perhaps matches TRBD1 (6 bases). The germline CDR1 and CDR2 sequences are LNHNV and YYDKDF (reference sequence). The CDR3 loop spans 14 amino acids. Trimming cost V 3 bases and J 5 bases, with 11 bases left between them. CDR3 sequence reads: CATSSEQGYQPQHF. CDR3 coding DNA: TGTGCCACCAGCAGTGAGCAGGGGTATCAGCCCCAGCATTTT. The full variable domain, completed using reference TRBV15 and TRBJ1-5, is DAMVIQNPRYQVTQFGKPVTLSCSQTLNHNVMYWYQQKSSQAPKLLFHYYDKDFNNEADTPDNFQSRRPNTSFCFLDIRSPGLGDTAMYLCATSSEQGYQPQHFGDGTRLSIL.

CDR3 bases: TGTGCCAGCAGTTATGGGACAGGGGTTCGCGAGCAGTACTTC. It specifies CASSYGTGVREQYF. The chain combines TRBV6-2 or TRBV6-3 with TRBJ2-7, with 10 bases that match TRBD1. The CDR3 spans 14 residues. With V trimmed by 3 bases and J by 6 bases, 5 bases remained unmatched. Per germline, CDR1 MNHEY and CDR2 SVGEGT.

Concerning this clone itself: Other DNA sequences in this sample translate to the same CDR3. The V call is TRBV10-1, the J call TRBJ1-1; no clear D gene. CDR1 and CDR2 (germline): WNHNN, SYGVQD (reference sequence). Trimming shortened V by 0 bases and J by 3 bases, and 5 bases separated the two germline ends. This CDR3 spans 13 amino acids. CDR3: CASSESRYTEAFF. In nucleotides, the CDR3 is TGCGCCAGCAGTGAGTCCAGGTACACTGAAGCTTTCTTT.

The chain joins TRBV7-8 to TRBJ2-3; tentative D call: TRBD2 (6 bases). The CDR3 has 18 residues. Germline V gene data show CDR1 as SGHVS and CDR2 as FQNEAQ. The germline V and J ends were trimmed by 5 bases and 1 base, with 22 bases remaining between them. The CDR3 sequence is CASSPEVERAHRTDTQYF. The CDR3 DNA follows: TGTGCCAGCAGCCCCGAGGTGGAGCGGGCGCATCGCACAGATACGCAGTATTTT.

J is TRBJ2-3 and V is TRBV6-5; 8 nucleotides line up with TRBD1. Germline CDR1 MNHEY, CDR2 SVGAGI. J lost 3 bases, V lost 6 bases, and 8 bases had no gene match. The CDR3 has 15 residues. The CDR3 coding sequence is TGTGCCAGCAGCTCTAGACAGGGGAGGACAGATACGCAGTATTTT. Amino acid sequence: CASSSRQGRTDTQYF.

This chain connects TRBV11-2 to TRBJ2-3, with 7 bases matching TRBD2. The germline gives CDR1 SGHAT, CDR2 FQNNGV. V shed 3 bases and J 3 bases; nucleotides not matched to a gene: 6. The CDR3 contains 15 residues. The CDR3 sequence is CASSFRTSETDTQYF. For the CDR3, the DNA is TGTGCCAGCAGCTTCCGGACTAGTGAGACAGATACGCAGTATTTT.

J is TRBJ1-4 and V is TRBV5-1; maybe TRBD1 (5 bases). With 4 bases removed from V and 5 bases from J, the gap between germline ends came to 15 bases. The CDR3 totals 15 residues. The germline V gene has CDR1 SGHRS and CDR2 YFSETQ. CDR3 sequence (DNA): TGCGCCAGCAGCCCCGATGGGGGGTTAAATGAAAAACTGTTTTTT. Its translation is CASSPDGGLNEKLFF.

In this sample, this clone turned up once. The rearrangement joins TRBV13 to TRBJ2-7; 8 positions match TRBD1. The CDR3 is 13 amino acids. Trimming removed 2 bases from V and 5 bases from J; junction bases left unmatched: 2. CDR1 and CDR2 (germline): PRHDT, FYEKMQ (reference sequence). The CDR3 nucleotides read TGTGCCAGCAGCTTAACGACAGGGGACGAGCAGTACTTC. Residues: CASSLTTGDEQYF.

This clone has more than one count but fewer than ten. The same CDR3 is also encoded by other DNA sequences in this sample. J is TRBJ2-7 and V is TRBV28; TRBD2 matches 8 bases. Germline V gene lookup returns CDR1 MDHEN and CDR2 SYDVKM. The V and J ends lost 5 bases and 3 bases, in that order; junction bases with no gene match: 0. This CDR3 has 12 residues. DNA of the CDR3: TGTGCCAGCAGTACTAGCGGCTACGAGCAGTACTTC. Translated, it gives CASSTSGYEQYF.

V usage is TRBV20-1 and J usage is TRBJ2-3; TRBD2 matches at 9 bases. The CDR3 runs to 17 residues. Germline V CDR1 and CDR2: DFQATT, SNEGSKA (reference sequence). V lost 3 bases to trimming and J lost 0 bases; unmatched junction nucleotides: 10. The CDR3 spells CSASRGAGGYSTDTQYF. CDR3 in DNA: TGCAGTGCTAGTCGGGGAGCGGGGGGCTATAGCACAGATACGCAGTATTTT.

The rearrangement joins TRBV5-5 to TRBJ1-3; the match to TRBD1 covers 7 bases. With V trimmed by 0 bases and J by 5 bases, 5 bases remained unmatched. This CDR3 comprises 15 residues. The germline gives CDR1 SGHKS, CDR2 YYEKEE (reference sequence). The CDR3 sequence: CASSLGQGARNTIYF. Written as DNA, the CDR3 is TGTGCCAGCAGCTTGGGACAGGGTGCAAGAAACACCATATATTTT.

As to this clone: This same CDR3 is encoded by further DNA sequences in the sample. This chain uses TRBV15 with TRBJ2-7; D is perhaps TRBD1 (6 bases). The germline V gene encodes CDR1 LNHNV and CDR2 YYDKDF (reference sequence). The CDR3 is 13 amino acids. Trimming removed 6 bases at V and 3 bases at J, with 12 bases between. CDR3 bases: TGTGCCACCAGGAGGGACACTAGCTACGAGCAGTACTTC. It codes for CATRRDTSYEQYF.

This chain uses TRBV27 with TRBJ1-6; TRBD1 matches 9 bases. The CDR3 has 15 residues. The junction had 8 bases not matched to a gene; V was cut back by 5 bases and J by 9 bases. From germline, CDR1 is MNHEY and CDR2 SMNVEV (reference sequence). CDR3 nucleotide sequence: TGTGCCAGCAGTGATACAGGGGGCGTAGGTTCACCCCTCCACTTT. Protein: CASSDTGGVGSPLHF.